This T cell receptor beta chain was documented in a study of blood T cell repertoires in COVID-19. This clone was detected only a few times. Germline V gene lookup returns CDR1 MGHRA and CDR2 YSYEKL. Losses at the gene ends were 5 bases for V and 4 bases for J; bases not matched to a gene: 13. CDR3 length equals 16 residues. TCRdb keeps only in-frame clones here, not all; method: immunoSEQ multiplex PCR. The profile shows under 200,000 clones, roughly 86% of them singletons. The chain is built from TRBV4-1 and TRBJ1-2, with 7 bases identical to TRBD1. The TCR comes from a man younger than 35 with active or convalescent COVID-19. The sequencing sample was made of peripheral blood. The CDR3 region has the DNA TGCGCCAGCAGCTTCCGGACAGGCGGCGTATTCTATGGCTACACCTTC. Residues: CASSFRTGGVFYGYTF.